This T cell receptor (beta chain) appears in the sequencing data of a study of cytomegalovirus exposure and HLA in healthy donors. PCR was performed using 60 Vbeta and 13 Jbeta primers. TCRdb's table, derived via immunoSEQ multiplex PCR, lists solely in-frame clones and lacks some. There are over 100,000 clones in the sample, with 1.5% to 2% held by the top ten. Broader study findings: A later analysis found that most CMV-associated TCR beta chains appeared HLA-restricted. The study put 150 to 200 TCR beta chains on its list as cytomegalovirus-associated. Three of the chains that were CMV-associated were confirmed in vitro to be specific for CMV antigens. Published work reported that the classifier diagnosed cytomegalovirus status with high specificity and sensitivity.

As for this clone: As yet, its antigen is unknown.

Sequenced input: PBMCs. This TCR was sampled from a woman in her forties in good health and CMV-seropositive.

The CDR3 region has the DNA TGTGCCAGCAGCCCGCAGGGGCGGGAGGGGTACGAGCAGTACTTC. Its protein is CASSPQGREGYEQYF. The V gene is TRBV7-3, the J gene TRBJ2-5; 9 bases fit TRBD2. Near its end, the DNA agrees better with TRBJ2-7, so the J call may be wrong. The CDR3 sequence is 15 residues long. Germline loops: CDR1 SGHTA, CDR2 FQGTGA.